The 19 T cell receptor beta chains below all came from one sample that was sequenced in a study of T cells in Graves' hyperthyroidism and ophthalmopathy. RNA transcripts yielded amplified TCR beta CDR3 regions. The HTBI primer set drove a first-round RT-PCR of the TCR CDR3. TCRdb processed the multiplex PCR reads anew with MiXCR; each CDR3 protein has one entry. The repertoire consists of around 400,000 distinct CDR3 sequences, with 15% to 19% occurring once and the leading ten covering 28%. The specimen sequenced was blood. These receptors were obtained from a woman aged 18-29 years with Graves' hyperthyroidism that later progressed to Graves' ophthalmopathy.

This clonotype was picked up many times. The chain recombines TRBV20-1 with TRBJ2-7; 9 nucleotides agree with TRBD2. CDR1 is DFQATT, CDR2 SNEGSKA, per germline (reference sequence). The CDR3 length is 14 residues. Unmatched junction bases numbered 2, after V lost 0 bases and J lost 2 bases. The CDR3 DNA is TGCAGTGCTAGAGAGGTAGCGGGGGCCTACGAGCAGTACTTC. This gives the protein CSAREVAGAYEQYF.

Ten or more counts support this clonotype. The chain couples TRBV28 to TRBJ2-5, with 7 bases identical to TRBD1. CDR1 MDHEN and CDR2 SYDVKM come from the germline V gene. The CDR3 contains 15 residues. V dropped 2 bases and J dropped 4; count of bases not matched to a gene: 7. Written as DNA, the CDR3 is TGTGCCAGCAGTTTACCCAGGACAGGAGGAGAGACCCAGTACTTC. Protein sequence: CASSLPRTGGETQYF.

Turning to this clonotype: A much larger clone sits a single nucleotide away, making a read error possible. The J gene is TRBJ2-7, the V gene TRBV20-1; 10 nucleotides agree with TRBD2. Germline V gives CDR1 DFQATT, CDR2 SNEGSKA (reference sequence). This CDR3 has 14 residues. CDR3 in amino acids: CGADGTSESYEQYF. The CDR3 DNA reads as TGCGGTGCTGATGGGACTAGCGAATCCTACGAGCAGTACTTC.

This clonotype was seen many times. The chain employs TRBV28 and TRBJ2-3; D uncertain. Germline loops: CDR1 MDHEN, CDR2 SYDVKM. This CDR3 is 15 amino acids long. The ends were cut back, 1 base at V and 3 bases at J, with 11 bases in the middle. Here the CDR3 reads CASSLSLGSTDTQYF. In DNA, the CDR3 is TGTGCCAGCAGTTTATCCTTAGGTTCGACAGATACGCAGTATTTT. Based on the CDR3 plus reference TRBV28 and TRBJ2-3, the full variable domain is DVKVTQSSRYLVKRTGEKVFLECVQDMDHENMFWYRQDPGLGLRLIYFSYDVKMKEKGDIPEGYSVSREKKERFSLILESASTNQTSMYLCASSLSLGSTDTQYFGPGTRLTVL.

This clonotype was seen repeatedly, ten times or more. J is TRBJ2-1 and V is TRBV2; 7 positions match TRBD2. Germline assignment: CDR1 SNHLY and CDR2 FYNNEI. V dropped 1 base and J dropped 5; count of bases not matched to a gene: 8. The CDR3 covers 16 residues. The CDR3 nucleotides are TGTGCCAGCAGTGAAGGGCTGGGAGGGTTCAACAATGAGCAGTTCTTC. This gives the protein CASSEGLGGFNNEQFF. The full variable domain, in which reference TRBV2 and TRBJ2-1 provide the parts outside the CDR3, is EPEVTQTPSHQVTQMGQEVILRCVPISNHLYFYWYRQILGQKVEFLVSFYNNEISEKSEIFDDQFSVERPDGSNFTLKIRSTKLEDSAMYFCASSEGLGGFNNEQFFGPGTRLTVL.

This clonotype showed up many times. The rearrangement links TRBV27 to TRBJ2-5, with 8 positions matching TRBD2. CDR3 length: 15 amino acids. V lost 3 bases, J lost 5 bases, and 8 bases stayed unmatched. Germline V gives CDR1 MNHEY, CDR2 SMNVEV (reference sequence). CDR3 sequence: CASSFGGRSGETQYF. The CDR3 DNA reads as TGTGCCAGCAGTTTTGGCGGGAGGTCCGGGGAGACCCAGTACTTC.

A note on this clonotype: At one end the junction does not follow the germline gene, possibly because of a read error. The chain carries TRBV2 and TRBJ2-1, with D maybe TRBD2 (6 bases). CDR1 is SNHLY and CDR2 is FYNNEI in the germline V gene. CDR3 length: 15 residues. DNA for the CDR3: TGTACCAGCAGTGCACTAGCAAGGGGCGGGAATGAGCAGTTCTTC. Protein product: CTSSALARGGNEQFF. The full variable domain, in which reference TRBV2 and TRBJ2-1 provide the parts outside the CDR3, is EPEVTQTPSHQVTQMGQEVILRCVPISNHLYFYWYRQILGQKVEFLVSFYNNEISEKSEIFDDQFSVERPDGSNFTLKIRSTKLEDSAMYFCTSSALARGGNEQFFGPGTRLTVL.

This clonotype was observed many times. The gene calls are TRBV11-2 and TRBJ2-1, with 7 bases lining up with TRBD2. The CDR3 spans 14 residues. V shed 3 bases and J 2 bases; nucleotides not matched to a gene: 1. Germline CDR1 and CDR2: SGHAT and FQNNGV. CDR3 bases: TGTGCCAGCAGCTTCGGGACTACCTACAATGAGCAGTTCTTC. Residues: CASSFGTTYNEQFF.

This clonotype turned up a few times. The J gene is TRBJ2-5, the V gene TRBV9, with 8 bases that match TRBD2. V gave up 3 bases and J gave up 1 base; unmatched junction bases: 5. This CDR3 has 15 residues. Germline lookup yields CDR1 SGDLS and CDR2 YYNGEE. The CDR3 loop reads CASSAVAGSQETQYF. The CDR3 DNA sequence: TGTGCCAGCAGCGCAGTAGCGGGATCCCAAGAGACCCAGTACTTC. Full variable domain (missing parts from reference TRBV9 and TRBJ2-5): DSGVTQTPKHLITATGQRVTLRCSPRSGDLSVYWYQQSLDQGLQFLIQYYNGEERAKGNILERFSAQQFPDLHSELNLSSLELGDSALYFCASSAVAGSQETQYFGPGTRLLVL.

CDR3 sequence reads: CASSEVEGHQPQHF. The DNA of the CDR3 is TGTGCCAGCAGTGAAGTAGAGGGACATCAGCCCCAGCATTTT. This sequence joins TRBV6-1 and TRBJ1-5, with a possible D match to TRBD1 (5 bases). CDR1 MNHNS and CDR2 SASEGT come from the germline V gene. CDR3 length equals 14 residues. With 1 base removed from V and 5 bases from J, the gap between germline ends came to 9 bases.

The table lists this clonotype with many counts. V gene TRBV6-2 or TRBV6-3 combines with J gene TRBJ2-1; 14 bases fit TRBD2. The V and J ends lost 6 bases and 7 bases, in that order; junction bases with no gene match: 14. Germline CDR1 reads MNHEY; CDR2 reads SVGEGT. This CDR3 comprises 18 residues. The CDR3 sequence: CASSTRTSGRKVRNEQFF. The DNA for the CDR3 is TGTGCCAGCAGCACCCGGACTAGCGGGAGGAAAGTGCGGAATGAGCAGTTCTTC.

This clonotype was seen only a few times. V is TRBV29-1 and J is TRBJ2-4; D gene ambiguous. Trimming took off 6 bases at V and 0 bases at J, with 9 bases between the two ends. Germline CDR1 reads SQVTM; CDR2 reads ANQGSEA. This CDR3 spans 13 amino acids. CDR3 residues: CSVTLTAKNIQYF. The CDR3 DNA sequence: TGCAGCGTCACTCTAACAGCCAAAAACATTCAGTACTTC.

For the CDR3, the DNA is TGTGCCAGTAGCCATGGGGGAAAGGGGCGGACTAGCGGAGCCTACAATGAGCAGTTCTTC. This codes for CASSHGGKGRTSGAYNEQFF. This chain uses TRBV19 with TRBJ2-1; 10 positions match TRBD2. The V gene end was trimmed by 6 bases and the J gene end by 2 bases; junction bases not matched to a gene: 19. Germline V gene data show CDR1 as LNHDA and CDR2 as SQIVND (reference sequence). This CDR3 is built from 20 residues. The entire variable domain, with the rest obtained from reference TRBV19 and TRBJ2-1, is as follows: DGGITQSPKYLFRKEGQNVTLSCEQNLNHDAMYWYRQDPGQGLRLIYYSQIVNDFQKGDIAEGYSVSREKKESFPLTVTSAQKNPTAFYLCASSHGGKGRTSGAYNEQFFGPGTRLTVL.

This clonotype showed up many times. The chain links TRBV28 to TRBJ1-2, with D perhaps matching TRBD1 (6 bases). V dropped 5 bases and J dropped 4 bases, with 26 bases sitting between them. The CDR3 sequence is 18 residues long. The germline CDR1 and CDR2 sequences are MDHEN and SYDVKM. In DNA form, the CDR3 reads TGTGCCAGCAGTACCATTTTCAGACAGGCAAGCAACCCCTATGGCTACACCTTC. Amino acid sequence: CASSTIFRQASNPYGYTF.

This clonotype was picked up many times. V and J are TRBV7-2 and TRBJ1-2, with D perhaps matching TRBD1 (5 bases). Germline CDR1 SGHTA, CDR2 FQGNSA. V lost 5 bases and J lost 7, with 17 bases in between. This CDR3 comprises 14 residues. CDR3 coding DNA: TGTGCCAGCAGCCCCCACCCAGGGCTGGGTGGCTACACCTTC. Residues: CASSPHPGLGGYTF.

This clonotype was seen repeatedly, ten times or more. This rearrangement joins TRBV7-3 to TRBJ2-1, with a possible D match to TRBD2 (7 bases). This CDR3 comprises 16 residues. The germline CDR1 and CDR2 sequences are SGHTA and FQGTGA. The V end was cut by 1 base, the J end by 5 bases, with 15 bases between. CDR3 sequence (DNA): TGTGCCAGCAGCTTAAGGGGGGGCCAGATACACAATGAGCAGTTCTTC. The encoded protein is CASSLRGGQIHNEQFF. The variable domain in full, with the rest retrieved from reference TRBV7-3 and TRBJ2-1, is GAGVSQTPSNKVTEKGKYVELRCDPISGHTALYWYRQSLGQGPEFLIYFQGTGAADDSGLPNDRFFAVRPEGSVSTLKIQRTERGDSAVYLCASSLRGGQIHNEQFFGPGTRLTVL.

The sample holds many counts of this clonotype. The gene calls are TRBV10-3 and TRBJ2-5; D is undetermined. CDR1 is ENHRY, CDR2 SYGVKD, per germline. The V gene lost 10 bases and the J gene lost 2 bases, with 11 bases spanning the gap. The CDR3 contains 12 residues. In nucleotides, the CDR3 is TGTGCCACCGCGGCCGGGCAAGAGACCCAGTACTTC. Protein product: CATAAGQETQYF.

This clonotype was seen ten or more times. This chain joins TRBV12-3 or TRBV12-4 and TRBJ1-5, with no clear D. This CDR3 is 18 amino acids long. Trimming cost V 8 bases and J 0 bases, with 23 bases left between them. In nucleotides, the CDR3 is TGTGCCAGCGTCCATAGGGTGAGCAGAAAAAGTAGCAATCAGCCCCAGCATTTT. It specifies CASVHRVSRKSSNQPQHF.

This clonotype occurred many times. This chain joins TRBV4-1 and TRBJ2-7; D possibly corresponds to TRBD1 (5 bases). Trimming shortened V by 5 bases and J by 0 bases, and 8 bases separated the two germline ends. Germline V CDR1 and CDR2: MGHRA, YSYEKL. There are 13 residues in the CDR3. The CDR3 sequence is CASSRTSSYEQYF. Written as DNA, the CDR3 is TGCGCCAGCAGCAGGACAAGCTCCTACGAGCAGTACTTC.